The 8 T cell receptor beta chains below come from one sample, sequenced in a study of Ad26.COV2.S vaccination and SARS-CoV-2 variants. The protocol was immunoSEQ multiplex PCR, while the TCRdb copy is restricted to in-frame clones and leaves out a portion. The profile shows more than 300,000 clones, 85% of them singletons. Treatment specified: roughly 20 received Ad26.COV2.S at low or high dose, single or two shots; about 5 received placebo; per-sample allocation not given. Day 63 following the first vaccine or placebo injection was when the samples were taken. This sample comprised peripheral blood, obtained in a trial of Ad26.COV2.S vaccine versus placebo. The receptors were gathered from a person aged 18-65 years who received the Ad26.COV2.S COVID-19 vaccine or a placebo.

V gene TRBV5-1 combines with J gene TRBJ1-1; the D gene is possibly TRBD1 (5 bases). V was pared by 1 base and J by 0 bases, with 7 bases between. The CDR3 has 14 amino acids. Germline lookup yields CDR1 SGHRS and CDR2 YFSETQ. CDR3 bases: TGCGCCAGCAGCTTGTTGGACATGAACACTGAAGCTTTCTTT. It codes for CASSLLDMNTEAFF.

The chain is built from TRBV28 and TRBJ2-7; the D gene is possibly TRBD1 (5 bases). V lost 5 bases and J lost 0, with 14 bases in between. CDR3 size: 15 residues. The germline V gene has CDR1 MDHEN and CDR2 SYDVKM. As DNA, the CDR3 is TGTGCCAGCAGTATACCCAGGGCGTTCTCCTACGAGCAGTACTTC. Translation: CASSIPRAFSYEQYF.

As regards this clone: An end of the junction does not agree with germline; a read error may underlie this. This sequence joins TRBV7-7 and TRBJ1-3; the D is unclear. Germline CDR1 and CDR2: SSHAT and FNYEAQ (reference sequence). The CDR3 runs to 13 residues. The CDR3: CASSLTSGDTIYF. DNA for the CDR3: TGTGCTAGCAGTCTGACCAGCGGGGACACCATATATTTT.

The chain recombines TRBV28 with TRBJ1-2; TRBD1 might be the D (5 bases). Germline lookup yields CDR1 MDHEN and CDR2 SYDVKM. V gave up 6 bases and J gave up 4 bases, with 15 bases separating them. This CDR3 spans 14 amino acids. The CDR3 here is CASSPRGSFYGYTF. The CDR3 nucleotides are TGTGCCAGCAGCCCTCGGGGGTCTTTCTATGGCTACACCTTC.

The genes are TRBV6-5 and TRBJ1-2, with 9 bases lining up with TRBD1. V gave up 8 bases and J gave up 5 bases; unmatched junction bases: 12. CDR1 and CDR2 from the germline V gene are MNHEY and SVGAGI. The CDR3 totals 15 residues. CDR3 in DNA: TGTGCCAGCCAAGACCCGGGACAGGGTAGATATGGCTACACCTTC. Its protein is CASQDPGQGRYGYTF.

This rearrangement joins TRBV4-1 to TRBJ2-5; TRBD1 matches 11 bases. The CDR3 covers 15 residues. V trimming: 4 bases; J trimming: 4 bases; junction bases outside the gene matches: 5. Germline V gene sequence: CDR1 MGHRA, CDR2 YSYEKL. The CDR3 sequence is CASSPGQGAGETQYF. The CDR3 coding sequence is TGCGCCAGCAGCCCCGGACAGGGGGCGGGAGAGACCCAGTACTTC.

V and J are TRBV10-3 and TRBJ1-5; D is possibly TRBD1 (6 bases). V gave up 2 bases and J gave up 3 bases, with 11 bases separating them. CDR3 size: 15 residues. Germline values: CDR1 ENHRY, CDR2 SYGVKD. The CDR3 DNA reads TGTGCCATCAGTGAGAGGGCAGGGGACAATCAGCCCCAGCATTTT. It yields the protein CAISERAGDNQPQHF.

The chain carries TRBV5-1 and TRBJ1-1; 7 nucleotides match TRBD1. The CDR3 is 15 residues long. Germline assignment: CDR1 SGHRS and CDR2 YFSETQ. V lost 3 bases to trimming and J lost 0 bases; unmatched junction nucleotides: 5. CDR3 region: CASSYGQEMNTEAFF. CDR3 bases: TGCGCCAGCAGCTACGGACAGGAGATGAACACTGAAGCTTTCTTT. Together with reference TRBV5-1 and TRBJ1-1, the CDR3 gives the full variable domain: KAGVTQTPRYLIKTRGQQVTLSCSPISGHRSVSWYQQTPGQGLQFLFEYFSETQRNKGNFPGRFSGRQFSNSRSEMNVSTLELGDSALYLCASSYGQEMNTEAFFGQGTRLTVV.